These 30 T cell receptor beta chains share one sample of origin, sequenced in a study of blood T cell repertoires in COVID-19. TCRdb's copy holds only in-frame clones and misses some; the assay was immunoSEQ multiplex PCR. The sample has about 93,000 clones, about 89% seen once. Sequencing was performed on peripheral blood. The receptor source for this set is a man aged 60 to 69 with COVID-19, enrolled during active disease.

The chain links TRBV19 to TRBJ2-2, with TRBD2 as a possible D gene (6 bases). The length of the CDR3 is 15 residues. The germline V gene has CDR1 LNHDA and CDR2 SQIVND (reference sequence). V lost 5 bases to trimming and J lost 4 bases, with 14 bases between them. Here the CDR3 DNA reads TGTGCCAGTAGTCGCTGGGGAGGCGGCACCGGGGAGCTGTTTTTT. Amino acids: CASSRWGGGTGELFF.

This chain connects TRBV6-2 or TRBV6-3 to TRBJ1-5; a possible D gene is TRBD1 (6 bases). From germline, CDR1 is MNHEY and CDR2 SVGEGT. V gave up 2 bases and J gave up 9 bases, with 14 bases separating them. This CDR3 is built from 14 residues. The DNA of the CDR3 is TGTGCCAGCAGTTACGCCGGGACAACTGGGCCCCAGCATTTT. The encoded protein is CASSYAGTTGPQHF.

This clone was detected only a few times. The genes are TRBV30 and TRBJ1-2; no reliable D call. V was trimmed by 2 bases and J by 2 bases, leaving 12 bases between them. From germline, CDR1 is GTSNPN and CDR2 SVGIG (reference sequence). This CDR3 contains 14 residues. The CDR3, as DNA: TGTGCCTGGAGTTTAATGACGGGGAACTATGGCTACACCTTC. Translating gives CAWSLMTGNYGYTF.

The rearrangement joins TRBV11-3 to TRBJ2-7, with 12 bases lining up with TRBD2. The CDR3 runs 16 residues. V shed 3 bases and J 4 bases; nucleotides not matched to a gene: 7. Germline V CDR1 and CDR2: SGHNT, YENEEA. The CDR3 sequence: CASSLPSSGRGYEQYF. The CDR3 nucleotides read TGTGCCAGCAGCTTGCCCTCTAGCGGGAGGGGGTACGAGCAGTACTTC. The whole variable domain, filled in from reference TRBV11-3 and TRBJ2-7, reads EAGVVQSPRYKIIEKKQPVAFWCNPISGHNTLYWYLQNLGQGPELLIRYENEEAVDDSQLPKDRFSAERLKGVDSTLKIQPAELGDSAVYLCASSLPSSGRGYEQYFGPGTRLTVT.

This sequence joins TRBV2 and TRBJ2-7, with 7 bases lining up with TRBD2. CDR3 size: 12 residues. Germline assignment: CDR1 SNHLY and CDR2 FYNNEI. V gave up 7 bases and J gave up 11 bases; unmatched junction bases: 11. This chain's CDR3 is CASKEGAGAEYF. The CDR3 DNA sequence: TGTGCCAGCAAAGAAGGCGCGGGAGCGGAGTACTTC.

The rearrangement joins TRBV5-4 to TRBJ1-2; 7 bases agree with TRBD1. The CDR3 is 16 amino acids. Germline trimming cut 3 bases from V and 1 base from J; bases unmatched to any gene: 9. Per germline, CDR1 SGHNT and CDR2 YYREEE (reference sequence). This CDR3 is CASSSIPGTVNYGYTF. Here the CDR3 DNA reads TGTGCCAGCAGCTCCATCCCCGGGACAGTTAACTATGGCTACACCTTC. Complete variable domain (other parts from reference TRBV5-4 and TRBJ1-2): ETGVTQSPTHLIKTRGQQVTLRCSSQSGHNTVSWYQQALGQGPQFIFQYYREEENGRGNFPPRFSGLQFPNYSSELNVNALELDDSALYLCASSSIPGTVNYGYTFGSGTRLTVV.

The chain combines TRBV10-3 with TRBJ1-1; 10 bases agree with TRBD1. CDR1 ENHRY and CDR2 SYGVKD come from the germline V gene. V gave up 6 bases and J gave up 4 bases; unmatched junction bases: 8. The CDR3 has 15 amino acids. The CDR3 protein is CAISRDRGEATEAFF. DNA for the CDR3: TGTGCCATCAGCCGGGACAGGGGCGAGGCCACTGAAGCTTTCTTT.

The table lists this clone with a few counts. The J gene is TRBJ1-2, the V gene TRBV11-2; D not certain. V lost 1 base to trimming and J lost 1 base, with 13 bases between them. The CDR3 extends over 16 amino acids. The V gene's germline CDR1 is SGHAT and CDR2 FQNNGV. Here the CDR3 DNA reads TGTGCCAGCAGCTTAGCAATACAGAGTTTTAACTATGGCTACACCTTC. It is translated as CASSLAIQSFNYGYTF.

The chain joins TRBV3-1 (or the pseudogene TRBV3-2) to TRBJ2-1, with TRBD2 as a possible D gene (5 bases). The germline V gene encodes CDR1 LGHDT and CDR2 YNNKEL (reference sequence). The V gene lost 0 bases and the J gene lost 4 bases, with 7 bases spanning the gap. This CDR3 region has 14 residues. Here the CDR3 reads CASSQEWEYNEQFF. The DNA of the CDR3 is TGTGCCAGCAGCCAAGAATGGGAGTACAATGAGCAGTTCTTC.

V usage is TRBV28 and J usage is TRBJ1-5; 8 positions agree with TRBD1. The germline gives CDR1 MDHEN, CDR2 SYDVKM. J was trimmed by 5 bases and V by 4 bases; bases with no gene match: 7. This CDR3 is built from 15 residues. CDR3 sequence reads: CASSSPGQGDQPQHF. The CDR3 nucleotides are TGTGCCAGCAGTTCCCCCGGACAGGGTGATCAGCCCCAGCATTTT. Based on the CDR3 plus reference TRBV28 and TRBJ1-5, the full variable domain is DVKVTQSSRYLVKRTGEKVFLECVQDMDHENMFWYRQDPGLGLRLIYFSYDVKMKEKGDIPEGYSVSREKKERFSLILESASTNQTSMYLCASSSPGQGDQPQHFGDGTRLSIL.

The chain has TRBV5-6 and TRBJ1-2, with TRBD1 as a possible D gene (6 bases). The CDR3 runs to 13 residues. The V end lost 2 bases, the J end lost 4 bases, and 9 bases lay between the germline ends. Germline V gene sequence: CDR1 SGHDT, CDR2 YYEEEE. The CDR3 DNA follows: TGTGCCAGCAGCTTTGGACAGTTCTATGGCTACACCTTC. It codes for CASSFGQFYGYTF.

This rearrangement joins TRBV20-1 to TRBJ2-3, with 7 bases that match TRBD2. The V gene end was trimmed by 3 bases and the J gene end by 5 bases; junction bases not matched to a gene: 11. Looked up from germline, CDR1 is DFQATT and CDR2 is SNEGSKA (reference sequence). The CDR3 runs to 15 residues. In DNA, the CDR3 is TGCAGTGCTAGTACTCTAAGCGGGAAAATAGATACGCAGTATTTT. Residues: CSASTLSGKIDTQYF.

The chain links TRBV29-1 to TRBJ1-2, with a weak D call TRBD1 (5 bases). Trimming took 1 base from V and 7 from J, leaving 7 bases between them. There are 11 residues in the CDR3. The germline CDR1 and CDR2 sequences are SQVTM and ANQGSEA. DNA for the CDR3: TGCAGCGTTGAAGGGAGGGGTGGCTACACCTTC. As protein: CSVEGRGGYTF.

This chain joins TRBV19 and TRBJ1-4, with D uncertain. The CDR3 length is 13 residues. Germline CDR1 LNHDA, CDR2 SQIVND (reference sequence). V lost 8 bases to trimming and J lost 4 bases, with 11 bases between them. CDR3 DNA sequence: TGTGCCAGTGGAACGGGAGTTAATGAAAAACTGTTTTTT. Translating gives CASGTGVNEKLFF.

This sequence joins TRBV6-4 and TRBJ1-5; TRBD1 aligns across 9 bases. The V segment lost 6 bases and the J segment 0 bases; nucleotides outside the gene matches: 6. From germline, CDR1 is MRHNA and CDR2 SNTAGT. The CDR3 length is 16 residues. The CDR3 DNA is TGTGCCAGCAGACTGACAGGGGGTTATAGCAATCAGCCCCAGCATTTT. Its translation is CASRLTGGYSNQPQHF.

The chain employs TRBV27 and TRBJ1-1; 7 positions match TRBD1. CDR1 is MNHEY and CDR2 is SMNVEV in the germline V gene (reference sequence). Trimming cost V 1 base and J 4 bases; bases outside gene matches: 9. The CDR3 loop spans 16 amino acids. CDR3 bases: TGTGCCAGCAGTTTATTAAAATTGACAGGGCCCACTGAAGCTTTCTTT. As protein: CASSLLKLTGPTEAFF.

This sequence joins TRBV6-5 and TRBJ2-2, with 8 positions matching TRBD1. Germline V gene lookup returns CDR1 MNHEY and CDR2 SVGAGI. V dropped 8 bases and J dropped 4; count of bases not matched to a gene: 9. This CDR3 region has 15 residues. CDR3 sequence: CASDLTGESTGELFF. Written as DNA, the CDR3 is TGTGCCAGCGATTTGACAGGGGAGAGCACCGGGGAGCTGTTTTTT.

The chain is built from TRBV5-4 and TRBJ1-6; D not certain. The V end was cut by 0 bases, the J end by 8 bases, with 6 bases between. In germline, CDR1 is SGHNT, CDR2 YYREEE (reference sequence). The CDR3 has 13 residues. The CDR3 sequence is CASSLVRDSPLHF. CDR3 DNA sequence: TGTGCCAGCAGCTTGGTACGGGATTCACCCCTCCACTTT.

The rearrangement uses TRBV3-1 (or the pseudogene TRBV3-2) and TRBJ1-5; TRBD1 agrees at 7 bases. This CDR3 contains 13 residues. The trim removed 4 bases at V and 6 bases at J, leaving 3 bases unmatched. Germline-derived CDR1 and CDR2 are LGHDT and YNNKEL (reference sequence). The chain's CDR3 is CASSLSGGQPQHF. The CDR3 DNA follows: TGTGCCAGCAGCCTCTCAGGGGGTCAGCCCCAGCATTTT.

This clone was detected once. The chain uses TRBV27 and TRBJ2-2; 8 positions match TRBD2. Looked up from germline, CDR1 is MNHEY and CDR2 is SMNVEV (reference sequence). V was clipped by 5 bases and J by 3 bases; unmatched bases: 5. The CDR3 is 15 residues long. CDR3 nucleotides: TGTGCCAGCAGTGTACAAGCGGGAGACACCGGGGAGCTGTTTTTT. As protein: CASSVQAGDTGELFF.

CDR3 amino acids: CASRPDRDSSYEQYF. In nucleotides, the CDR3 is TGTGCCAGCAGACCCGACAGGGACAGCTCCTACGAGCAGTACTTC. The J gene is TRBJ2-7, the V gene TRBV27; 7 positions agree with TRBD1. From germline, CDR1 is MNHEY and CDR2 SMNVEV (reference sequence). The junction had 8 bases not matched to a gene; V was cut back by 6 bases and J by 0 bases. CDR3 length equals 15 residues.

The gene calls are TRBV6-2 or TRBV6-3 and TRBJ2-7; D is unclear. Trimming cost V 7 bases and J 4 bases, with 8 bases left between them. The CDR3 spans 11 residues. Germline V gives CDR1 MNHEY, CDR2 SVGEGT. In DNA, the CDR3 is TGTGCCAGCAACCCCCGGTACGAGCAGTACTTC. This translates into CASNPRYEQYF.

The chain links TRBV7-2 to TRBJ2-6; unclear D gene. CDR1 SGHTA and CDR2 FQGNSA come from the germline V gene. Trimming shortened V by 1 base and J by 5 bases, and 18 bases separated the two germline ends. The CDR3 has 18 residues. This chain's CDR3 is CASSLDQAAPPRANVLTF. CDR3 sequence (DNA): TGTGCCAGCAGCTTAGATCAGGCAGCCCCCCCTCGGGCCAACGTCCTGACTTTC.

The rearrangement uses TRBV13 and TRBJ2-2; a possible D gene is TRBD2 (5 bases). The V gene's germline CDR1 is PRHDT and CDR2 FYEKMQ (reference sequence). V was clipped by 0 bases and J by 3 bases, with 14 bases between them. The CDR3 has 17 residues. The CDR3 DNA sequence: TGTGCCAGCAGCTTAGGTCTGACGGGATGGGACACCGGGGAGCTGTTTTTT. This sequence encodes CASSLGLTGWDTGELFF.

The chain has TRBV29-1 and TRBJ2-3; the D gene is possibly TRBD1 (5 bases). The CDR3 has 14 residues. Looked up from germline, CDR1 is SQVTM and CDR2 is ANQGSEA. The V and J ends lost 6 bases and 0 bases respectively, with 13 bases between them. The CDR3 DNA sequence: TGCAGCGTACGACAGCTTGTTAGCACAGATACGCAGTATTTT. This gives the protein CSVRQLVSTDTQYF.

The chain joins TRBV9 to TRBJ2-2; D gene uncertain. Trimming removed 1 base at V and 7 bases at J, with 5 bases between. The germline V gene encodes CDR1 SGDLS and CDR2 YYNGEE. The CDR3 runs to 12 residues. The CDR3 region is CASSVPLGELFF. The CDR3, as DNA: TGTGCCAGCAGCGTACCCCTCGGGGAGCTGTTTTTT.

This chain's CDR3 is CASRRTGLANTEAFF. In nucleotides, the CDR3 is TGTGCCAGCAGAAGAACAGGGTTGGCGAACACTGAAGCTTTCTTT. This chain links TRBV6-5 with TRBJ1-1; D perhaps matches TRBD1 (6 bases). V shed 6 bases and J shed 1 base, with 15 bases lying between them. Germline V lookup: CDR1 MNHEY, CDR2 SVGAGI. The CDR3 extends over 15 amino acids.

The gene calls are TRBV6-5 and TRBJ2-1, with 10 bases aligning to TRBD1. Looked up from germline, CDR1 is MNHEY and CDR2 is SVGAGI. CDR3 length: 15 residues. V shed 2 bases and J 9 bases; nucleotides not matched to a gene: 7. The CDR3 loop is CASSYPGQGRLEQFF. CDR3 sequence (DNA): TGTGCCAGCAGTTACCCGGGACAGGGGAGGCTTGAGCAGTTCTTC.

The chain carries TRBV6-1 and TRBJ2-2; D uncertain. Deletions cut 2 bases from V and 2 bases from J, with 12 bases between. In germline, CDR1 is MNHNS, CDR2 SASEGT. The CDR3 extends over 16 amino acids. CDR3 DNA: TGTGCCAGCAGTGAATCCGCCACAGACAACACCGGGGAGCTGTTTTTT. Its protein is CASSESATDNTGELFF.

V and J are TRBV18 and TRBJ1-3, with D uncertain. The CDR3 consists of 17 residues. Trimming took off 6 bases at V and 0 bases at J, with 18 bases between the two ends. Germline-derived CDR1 and CDR2 are KGHSH and LQKENI. This CDR3 is CASSLFTGSLSGNTIYF. The CDR3 DNA reads TGTGCCAGCTCGTTATTCACGGGGTCTCTCTCTGGAAACACCATATATTTT.